This TCR beta chain comes out of a study of neurological immune-mediated disorders. General study results and limits: Sharing of CDR3 amino acid sequences among expanded clones across subjects was absent, suggesting private repertoires in all groups. Expansion of TCR clones was greatest in HTLV-1-associated myelopathy and smallest in multiple sclerosis, where it fell below that of healthy controls.

As for the cDNA, it was generated by 5'RACE with 10-nucleotide random UMIs. TCRdb called the 5' RACE reads again in MiXCR, with one record for every CDR3 protein. This table holds tens of thousands of distinct CDR3 sequences, approximately 12% found once. Ten or more counts support this clonotype. Its antigen remains unknown. Between the trimmed V and J ends, which lost 5 bases and 7 bases, there was a span of 3 bases. The CDR3 has 10 amino acids. Germline V gene sequence: CDR1 SEHNR, CDR2 FQNEAQ (reference sequence). The rearrangement links TRBV7-9 to TRBJ1-3; no clear D. The receptor was isolated from a woman aged 55-69 years with HTLV-1-associated myelopathy (HAM/TSP). The sample taken for sequencing was PBMCs. CDR3 residues: CASSGNTIYF. The DNA for the CDR3 is TGTGCCAGCAGCGGGAACACCATATATTTT.